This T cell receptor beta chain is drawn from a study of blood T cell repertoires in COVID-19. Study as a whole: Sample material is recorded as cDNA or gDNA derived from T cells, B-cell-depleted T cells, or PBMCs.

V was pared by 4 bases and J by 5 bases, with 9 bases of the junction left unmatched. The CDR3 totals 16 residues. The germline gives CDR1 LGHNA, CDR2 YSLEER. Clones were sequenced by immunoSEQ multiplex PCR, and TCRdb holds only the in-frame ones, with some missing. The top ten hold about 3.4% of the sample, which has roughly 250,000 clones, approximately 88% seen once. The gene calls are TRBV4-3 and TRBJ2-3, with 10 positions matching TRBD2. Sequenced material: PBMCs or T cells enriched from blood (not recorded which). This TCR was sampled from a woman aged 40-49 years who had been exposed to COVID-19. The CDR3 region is CASSPSQRGGVDTQYF. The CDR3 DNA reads TGCGCCAGCAGCCCTTCCCAGCGGGGGGGCGTAGATACGCAGTATTTT.